This T cell receptor beta chain was sequenced in a study of technical replicates of blood from several donors. With V trimmed by 5 bases and J by 5 bases, 6 bases remained unmatched. The germline V gene encodes CDR1 SGHVS and CDR2 FQNEAQ. This CDR3 has 14 amino acids. Sequencing used immunoSEQ multiplex PCR; TCRdb keeps in-frame clones, though not all of them. This table has approximately 81,000 clones, roughly 77% appearing once. J is TRBJ1-5 and V is TRBV7-8, with 7 positions matching TRBD1. The sequencing input was PBMCs. The sequence came from a human donor in good health. Some clones in this sample may be carry-over from other donors' samples. DNA of the CDR3: TGTGCCAGCAGCCCAGGACAGGACTATCAGCCCCAGCATTTT. It is translated as CASSPGQDYQPQHF.